The 5 T cell receptor beta chains reported below all come from one sample, sequenced in a study of regulatory T cells in long-lasting Graves disease. Time point of the sample: newly diagnosed GD, antithyroid drugs for less than 3 months. There was RNA extracted from PBMCs, and the TCR library was made from it. CDR3 regions were amplified by Arm-PCR using iRepertoire HTBI primers to build TCR beta libraries. From the multiplex PCR reads, TCRdb called clonotypes with MiXCR, one entry per CDR3 protein. This table holds 510,000 or so distinct CDR3 sequences, approximately 12% found once. This sample was also put to use in a study of T cells in Graves' hyperthyroidism and ophthalmopathy.

The source material was peripheral blood mononuclear cells (PBMCs), sampled at new diagnosis, from a patient treated with antithyroid drugs. The receptors were sampled from a woman aged 25 to 45 with Graves disease.

This clonotype came up many times. The gene calls are TRBV27 and TRBJ2-7; possibly TRBD2 for D (5 bases). Germline loops: CDR1 MNHEY, CDR2 SMNVEV (reference sequence). V lost 6 bases to trimming and J lost 6 bases, with 18 bases between them. The CDR3 sequence is 14 residues long. This CDR3 is CASRSGGRVREQYF. CDR3 coding DNA: TGTGCCAGCAGGTCAGGAGGTAGGGTTCGCGAGCAGTACTTC.

The gene calls are TRBV24-1 and TRBJ2-1; 8 nucleotides line up with TRBD1. V was clipped by 5 bases and J by 7 bases; unmatched bases: 12. The germline V gene has CDR1 KGHDR and CDR2 SFDVKD. The CDR3 is 16 residues long. CDR3 sequence: CATSGRTGTVKNEQFF. CDR3 DNA sequence: TGTGCCACCAGTGGTCGGACAGGGACGGTTAAGAATGAGCAGTTCTTC.

This clonotype appeared many times. The V gene is TRBV28, the J gene TRBJ2-6, with D uncertain. CDR1 MDHEN and CDR2 SYDVKM come from the germline V gene. V shed 3 bases and J shed 0 bases, with 9 bases lying between them. This CDR3 is 16 amino acids long. The CDR3 sequence: CASSFGRYSGANVLTF. The CDR3 DNA reads TGTGCCAGCAGTTTTGGGCGGTACTCTGGGGCCAACGTCCTGACTTTC.

Ten or more counts support this clonotype. This rearrangement joins TRBV27 to TRBJ2-3, with D unclear. Deletions cut 4 bases from V and 4 bases from J, with 3 bases between. Germline CDR1 is MNHEY and CDR2 is SMNVEV (reference sequence). The CDR3 runs to 11 residues. The CDR3 nucleotides are TGTGCCAGCAGTTCGGCAGATACGCAGTATTTT. Translating it yields CASSSADTQYF.

This clonotype occurred many times. J is TRBJ1-2 and V is TRBV19, with D unresolved. CDR1 and CDR2 (germline): LNHDA, SQIVND (reference sequence). This CDR3 is built from 14 residues. V lost 1 base and J lost 8, with 14 bases in between. The CDR3 sequence is CASSIGAEARGYTF. CDR3 sequence (DNA): TGTGCCAGTAGTATAGGGGCGGAAGCCCGAGGCTACACCTTC.